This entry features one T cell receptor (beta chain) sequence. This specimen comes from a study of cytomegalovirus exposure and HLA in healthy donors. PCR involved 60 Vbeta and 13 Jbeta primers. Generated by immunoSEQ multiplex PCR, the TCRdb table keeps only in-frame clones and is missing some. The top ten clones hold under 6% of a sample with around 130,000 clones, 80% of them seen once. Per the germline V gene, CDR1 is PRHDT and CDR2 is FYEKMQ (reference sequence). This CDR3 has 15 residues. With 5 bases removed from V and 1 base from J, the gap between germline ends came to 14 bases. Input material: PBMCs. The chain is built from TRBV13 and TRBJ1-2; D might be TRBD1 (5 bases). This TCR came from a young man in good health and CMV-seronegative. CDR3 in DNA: TGTGCCAGCAGCCGAACTATTCAGGGTAACTATGGCTACACCTTC. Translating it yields CASSRTIQGNYGYTF.